One sample yielded the 22 T cell receptor beta chains listed below, sequenced in a study of cytomegalovirus exposure and HLA in healthy donors. PCR involved 60 Vbeta and 13 Jbeta primers. TCRdb keeps only in-frame clones here, not all; method: immunoSEQ multiplex PCR. The sample holds 60,000 to 90,000 clones; 75% to 85% are singletons and the top ten take about 19%. The source material was PBMCs. These receptors all come from a man aged 65-85 years in good health and CMV-seropositive.

For the CDR3, the DNA is TGTGCCAGCAGCCCACAGGGGACAGGGGGAGGCTACACCTTC. Protein product: CASSPQGTGGGYTF. V gene TRBV7-3 combines with J gene TRBJ1-2; 11 bases fit TRBD1. Losses at the gene ends were 5 bases for V and 8 bases for J; bases not matched to a gene: 7. This CDR3 spans 14 amino acids. The V gene's germline CDR1 is SGHTA and CDR2 FQGTGA.

CDR3 sequence reads: CASSKGQGDYGYTF. CDR3 in DNA: TGTGCCAGCAGCAAAGGACAGGGGGACTATGGCTACACCTTC. The chain carries TRBV11-2 and TRBJ1-2; 10 bases agree with TRBD1. The CDR3 runs 14 residues. The V segment lost 5 bases and the J segment 3 bases; nucleotides outside the gene matches: 3. Looked up from germline, CDR1 is SGHAT and CDR2 is FQNNGV.

The chain has TRBV28 and TRBJ1-1; no clear D gene. There are 15 residues in the CDR3. V dropped 2 bases and J dropped 0 bases, with 10 bases sitting between them. Germline loops: CDR1 MDHEN, CDR2 SYDVKM. As DNA, the CDR3 is TGTGCCAGCAGTTTACATGGGCCGTTGAACACTGAAGCTTTCTTT. Translated: CASSLHGPLNTEAFF.

V is TRBV2 and J is TRBJ2-5; D perhaps matches TRBD2 (6 bases). The length of the CDR3 is 14 residues. In germline, CDR1 is SNHLY, CDR2 FYNNEI. V lost 3 bases to trimming and J lost 7 bases, with 15 bases between them. This chain's CDR3 is CASSDSREAATQYF. CDR3 DNA sequence: TGTGCCAGCAGTGATTCGAGGGAGGCGGCGACCCAGTACTTC.

V gene TRBV28 combines with J gene TRBJ1-2; no definite D call. CDR1 is MDHEN, CDR2 SYDVKM, per germline. V lost 6 bases to trimming and J lost 8 bases, with 10 bases between them. The CDR3 consists of 11 residues. The CDR3 bases are TGTGCCAGCAGCGGTTCGGGAGGCTACACCTTC. This gives the protein CASSGSGGYTF.

The rearrangement links TRBV2 to TRBJ2-1, with D perhaps TRBD1 (6 bases). Germline V gives CDR1 SNHLY, CDR2 FYNNEI. V shed 6 bases and J shed 9 bases, with 21 bases lying between them. This CDR3 spans 15 amino acids. This chain's CDR3 is CASRDNRVGFGEQFF. DNA for the CDR3: TGTGCCAGCAGGGACAACAGGGTTGGATTCGGTGAGCAGTTCTTC.

V usage is TRBV6-6 and J usage is TRBJ2-3, with TRBD1 identical over 8 bases. This CDR3 has 15 amino acids. The V and J ends lost 0 bases and 5 bases, in that order; junction bases with no gene match: 4. Germline loops: CDR1 MNHNY, CDR2 SVGAGI (reference sequence). Here the CDR3 reads CASSYSDRGGDTQYF. CDR3 bases: TGTGCCAGCAGTTACTCAGACAGGGGAGGAGATACGCAGTATTTT.

This chain uses TRBV6-5 with TRBJ2-7; 10 bases line up with TRBD1. The CDR3 sequence is 16 residues long. V trimming: 0 bases; J trimming: 2 bases; junction bases outside the gene matches: 4. Germline assignment: CDR1 MNHEY and CDR2 SVGAGI. This CDR3 is CASSYSFGTGAYEQYF. The CDR3, as DNA: TGTGCCAGCAGTTACTCGTTTGGGACAGGGGCCTACGAGCAGTACTTC.

The gene calls are TRBV5-1 and TRBJ2-7, with TRBD2 matching 14 bases. The CDR3 spans 16 residues. Losses at the gene ends were 0 bases for V and 5 bases for J; bases not matched to a gene: 4. CDR1 and CDR2 (germline): SGHRS, YFSETQ. The CDR3, as DNA: TGCGCCAGCAGCTTGGACGGACTAGCGGGAGGAGACGAGCAGTACTTC. It is translated as CASSLDGLAGGDEQYF.

This clone was counted once. The J gene is TRBJ2-5, the V gene TRBV5-1; tentative D call: TRBD2 (6 bases). CDR3 size: 13 residues. Germline V gives CDR1 SGHRS, CDR2 YFSETQ. V was shortened by 5 bases and J by 5 bases, with 13 bases between the two germline ends. CDR3 coding DNA: TGCGCCAGCAGGACGCTTCGGGAGGAGACCCAGTACTTC. Protein product: CASRTLREETQYF.

This sequence joins TRBV5-1 and TRBJ1-1, with 7 nucleotides matching TRBD1. The CDR3 consists of 15 residues. The germline gives CDR1 SGHRS, CDR2 YFSETQ. The junction had 6 bases not matched to a gene; V was cut back by 0 bases and J by 4 bases. CDR3 nucleotides: TGCGCCAGCAGCTTGGGGGGACAGTCTTTCACTGAAGCTTTCTTT. Translation: CASSLGGQSFTEAFF.

This sequence joins TRBV6-6 and TRBJ1-2, with D tentatively TRBD1 (6 bases). This CDR3 is 12 amino acids long. Trimming cost V 9 bases and J 2 bases, with 10 bases left between them. CDR1 MNHNY and CDR2 SVGAGI come from the germline V gene (reference sequence). The CDR3 nucleotides read TGTGCCAGTCAGGGGACCAACTATGGCTACACCTTC. Protein product: CASQGTNYGYTF.

V and J are TRBV19 and TRBJ2-1; unclear D gene. Trimming removed 7 bases from V and 7 bases from J, with 11 bases in between. The germline V gene encodes CDR1 LNHDA and CDR2 SQIVND (reference sequence). The CDR3 consists of 12 residues. CDR3 sequence reads: CASNNGYNEQFF. CDR3 nucleotide sequence: TGTGCCAGTAATAACGGTTATAATGAGCAGTTCTTC.

This clone occurred once. V and J are TRBV13 and TRBJ2-2; D is perhaps TRBD2 (5 bases). This CDR3 is 18 amino acids long. From germline, CDR1 is PRHDT and CDR2 FYEKMQ (reference sequence). V was pared by 0 bases and J by 2 bases, with 16 bases between. The CDR3 here is CASSLGPRRGENTGELFF. The CDR3 nucleotides read TGTGCCAGCAGCTTAGGCCCTAGACGGGGTGAAAACACCGGGGAGCTGTTTTTT.

The chain uses TRBV7-9 and TRBJ2-7; 7 positions match TRBD1. Germline values: CDR1 SEHNR, CDR2 FQNEAQ (reference sequence). Losses at the gene ends were 3 bases for V and 2 bases for J; bases not matched to a gene: 4. CDR3 length equals 14 residues. In nucleotides, the CDR3 is TGTGCCAGCAGCTTCCGGGACAGTCCCTACGAGCAGTACTTC. Translated, it gives CASSFRDSPYEQYF. The variable domain in full, with the rest retrieved from reference TRBV7-9 and TRBJ2-7, is DTGVSQNPRHKITKRGQNVTFRCDPISEHNRLYWYRQTLGQGPEFLTYFQNEAQLEKSRLLSDRFSAERPKGSFSTLEIQRTEQGDSAMYLCASSFRDSPYEQYFGPGTRLTVT.

The CDR3 region has the DNA TGCGCCAGCAGCCAAGACCCTGCAGTCAGCTATGGCTACACCTTC. Translation gives CASSQDPAVSYGYTF. The chain uses TRBV4-1 and TRBJ1-2; D not certain. Deletions cut 0 bases from V and 4 bases from J, with 12 bases between. Germline V lookup: CDR1 MGHRA, CDR2 YSYEKL. The CDR3 is made up of 15 amino acids.

V and J are TRBV28 and TRBJ2-7; the D is unclear. V was shortened by 1 base and J by 3 bases, with 4 bases between the two germline ends. This CDR3 spans 12 amino acids. Germline values: CDR1 MDHEN, CDR2 SYDVKM. The CDR3 protein is CASSLLVYEQYF. Written as DNA, the CDR3 is TGTGCCAGCAGTTTATTAGTCTACGAGCAGTACTTC. The variable domain in full, completed from reference TRBV28 and TRBJ2-7, reads DVKVTQSSRYLVKRTGEKVFLECVQDMDHENMFWYRQDPGLGLRLIYFSYDVKMKEKGDIPEGYSVSREKKERFSLILESASTNQTSMYLCASSLLVYEQYFGPGTRLTVT.

The J gene is TRBJ2-5, the V gene TRBV27; the match to TRBD2 covers 8 bases. This CDR3 contains 15 residues. Germline trimming cut 6 bases from V and 1 base from J; bases unmatched to any gene: 7. Looked up from germline, CDR1 is MNHEY and CDR2 is SMNVEV (reference sequence). CDR3 DNA sequence: TGTGCCAGCAGCACTTACCTAGCGGGCCAAGAGACCCAGTACTTC. Its translation: CASSTYLAGQETQYF.

Only one count was recorded for this clone. The chain links TRBV6-1 to TRBJ1-2; 11 nucleotides align to TRBD1. The germline gives CDR1 MNHNS, CDR2 SASEGT. Trimming at V came to 11 bases and at J to 4 bases, leaving 9 bases not matched to a gene. The CDR3 extends over 14 amino acids. The chain's CDR3 is CAGFSGQGVYGYTF. Here the CDR3 DNA reads TGTGCCGGCTTTTCGGGACAGGGGGTCTATGGCTACACCTTC.

This chain links TRBV6-4 with TRBJ2-1, with TRBD1 matching 9 bases. The germline V gene has CDR1 MRHNA and CDR2 SNTAGT. Trimming cost V 0 bases and J 8 bases; bases outside gene matches: 5. There are 15 residues in the CDR3. The CDR3 here is CASSDSGTGKYEQFF. For the CDR3, the DNA is TGTGCCAGCAGTGACTCCGGGACAGGGAAATATGAGCAGTTCTTC.

The chain couples TRBV6-5 to TRBJ1-3, with D perhaps TRBD1 (5 bases). The length of the CDR3 is 15 residues. Germline V CDR1 and CDR2: MNHEY, SVGAGI. V was trimmed by 10 bases and J by 2 bases, leaving 18 bases between them. The CDR3 region has the DNA TGTGCCACCGGGGCCGAGTCGGGGGCTGGAAACACCATATATTTT. Translated: CATGAESGAGNTIYF.

This clone has more than one count but fewer than ten. The genes are TRBV6-1 and TRBJ2-2; 9 bases match TRBD2. V lost 10 bases to trimming and J lost 3 bases; unmatched junction nucleotides: 9. Germline CDR1 is MNHNS and CDR2 is SASEGT. This CDR3 contains 15 residues. CDR3 residues: CATTPLAGHTGELFF. In DNA, the CDR3 is TGTGCCACAACCCCTCTAGCGGGGCACACCGGGGAGCTGTTTTTT.